These T cell receptor beta chains were read from a single sample in a study of control samples from healthy donors and cancer patients. The assay was immunoSEQ multiplex PCR, and TCRdb's table has in-frame clones only and misses some. The sample contains over 100,000 clones, around nine tenths of which appear only once. The specimen was blood. The source of these receptors is a man between 18 and 29 years old in good health. Both conserved end residues are part of each CDR3. D genes are given only for firm matches. Only some rows state a clone size, as once, few, many or a class for expanded clones.

abundance: -; j_gene: TRBJ2-1; d_gene: TRBD2; v_gene: TRBV4-1; CDR3aa: CASRSGLAGGNEQFF; CDR3nt: TGCGCCAGCAGATCGGGACTAGCGGGGGGCAATGAGCAGTTCTTC
abundance: -; j_gene: TRBJ2-7; d_gene: TRBD1; v_gene: TRBV5-4; CDR3aa: CASSPDRGQTYEQYF; CDR3nt: TGTGCCAGCAGCCCAGACAGGGGTCAAACCTACGAGCAGTACTTC
abundance: -; j_gene: TRBJ2-2; d_gene: -; v_gene: TRBV6-5; CDR3aa: CASSYSWPTHRELFF; CDR3nt: TGTGCCAGCAGTTACTCTTGGCCAACCCACCGGGAGCTGTTTTTT
abundance: -; j_gene: TRBJ2-1; d_gene: TRBD1; v_gene: TRBV27; CDR3aa: CASSLSPGQGVLYNEQFF; CDR3nt: TGTGCCAGCAGTTTATCCCCGGGACAGGGCGTTCTTTACAATGAGCAGTTCTTC
abundance: -; j_gene: TRBJ2-3; d_gene: TRBD2; v_gene: TRBV4-1; CDR3aa: CASSQVPSGGWTDTQYF; CDR3nt: TGCGCCAGCAGCCAAGTCCCCAGCGGGGGGTGGACAGATACGCAGTATTTT
abundance: -; j_gene: TRBJ2-1; d_gene: -; v_gene: TRBV5-1; CDR3aa: CASSFPGGLNEQFF; CDR3nt: TGCGCCAGCAGCTTCCCGGGGGGCCTCAATGAGCAGTTCTTC
abundance: -; j_gene: TRBJ2-1; d_gene: TRBD2; v_gene: TRBV7-3; CDR3aa: CASSLTSGASYNEQFF; CDR3nt: TGTGCCAGCAGTTTGACTAGCGGGGCATCCTACAATGAGCAGTTCTTC
abundance: -; j_gene: TRBJ2-2; d_gene: -; v_gene: TRBV9; CDR3aa: CASSVGGLGTGELFF; CDR3nt: TGTGCCAGCAGCGTAGGAGGTTTAGGCACCGGGGAGCTGTTTTTT
abundance: -; j_gene: TRBJ2-3; d_gene: -; v_gene: TRBV4-1; CDR3aa: CASSQDSRGAQYF; CDR3nt: TGCGCCAGCAGCCAAGACTCTAGAGGGGCGCAGTATTTT
abundance: -; j_gene: TRBJ2-1; d_gene: TRBD1; v_gene: TRBV19; CDR3aa: CASTPDRFSYNEQFF; CDR3nt: TGTGCCAGTACCCCGGACAGGTTCTCCTACAATGAGCAGTTCTTC
abundance: once; j_gene: TRBJ1-3; d_gene: -; v_gene: TRBV10-3; CDR3aa: CAISESLIRNSGNTIYF; CDR3nt: TGTGCCATCAGTGAGTCTTTGATCAGGAACTCTGGAAACACCATATATTTT
abundance: once; j_gene: TRBJ1-1; d_gene: -; v_gene: TRBV15; CDR3aa: CATSFDNTEAFF; CDR3nt: TGTGCCACCAGCTTTGATAACACTGAAGCTTTCTTT
abundance: -; j_gene: TRBJ1-1; d_gene: -; v_gene: TRBV5-1; CDR3aa: CASSLVGGRANTEAFF; CDR3nt: TGCGCCAGCAGCTTGGTCGGGGGCAGGGCTAACACTGAAGCTTTCTTT
abundance: -; j_gene: TRBJ1-2; d_gene: -; v_gene: TRBV18; CDR3aa: CASSPPEGTAYNYGYTF; CDR3nt: TGTGCCAGCTCACCACCGGAAGGGACGGCCTACAACTATGGCTACACCTTC
abundance: -; j_gene: TRBJ2-3; d_gene: -; v_gene: TRBV6-5; CDR3aa: CASSYAAPDTQYF; CDR3nt: TGTGCCAGCAGTTACGCGGCGCCAGATACGCAGTATTTT
abundance: -; j_gene: TRBJ1-2; d_gene: -; v_gene: TRBV18; CDR3aa: CASSVDTNYGYTF; CDR3nt: TGTGCCAGCTCGGTAGACACTAACTATGGCTACACCTTC
abundance: -; j_gene: TRBJ2-7; d_gene: -; v_gene: TRBV30; CDR3aa: CAYHEKGLSYEQYF; CDR3nt: TGTGCCTATCACGAGAAAGGTCTCTCCTACGAGCAGTACTTC
abundance: -; j_gene: TRBJ1-2; d_gene: TRBD1; v_gene: TRBV3-1/TRBV3-2; CDR3aa: CASSQSEGAIGYTF; CDR3nt: TGTGCCAGCAGCCAATCTGAGGGGGCGATTGGCTACACCTTC
abundance: -; j_gene: TRBJ1-4; d_gene: -; v_gene: TRBV6-5; CDR3aa: CASQRHLVNEKLFF; CDR3nt: TGTGCCAGCCAACGACACCTCGTTAATGAAAAACTGTTTTTT
abundance: -; j_gene: TRBJ1-6; d_gene: -; v_gene: TRBV3-1/TRBV3-2; CDR3aa: CASSQDRGRTNSPLHF; CDR3nt: TGTGCCAGCAGCCAAGATAGGGGACGGACTAATTCACCCCTCCACTTT
abundance: -; j_gene: TRBJ1-3; d_gene: TRBD1; v_gene: TRBV5-5; CDR3aa: CASSFGQGRENTIYF; CDR3nt: TGTGCCAGCAGCTTTGGACAGGGGAGGGAAAACACCATATATTTT
abundance: -; j_gene: TRBJ2-7; d_gene: TRBD2; v_gene: TRBV5-4; CDR3aa: CASSLVGGGFYEQYF; CDR3nt: TGTGCCAGCAGCTTGGTAGGCGGGGGGTTTTACGAGCAGTACTTC
abundance: -; j_gene: TRBJ2-1; d_gene: -; v_gene: TRBV3-1/TRBV3-2; CDR3aa: CASSGPREQFF; CDR3nt: TGTGCCAGCAGCGGGCCGCGGGAGCAGTTCTTC
abundance: -; j_gene: TRBJ1-1; d_gene: TRBD1; v_gene: TRBV5-1; CDR3aa: CASSPGQGGTEAFF; CDR3nt: TGCGCCAGCAGCCCCGGACAGGGAGGCACTGAAGCTTTCTTT
abundance: -; j_gene: TRBJ1-5; d_gene: TRBD1; v_gene: TRBV9; CDR3aa: CASSVGQGDQPQHF; CDR3nt: TGTGCCAGCAGCGTAGGACAGGGGGATCAGCCCCAGCATTTT